This T cell receptor (beta chain) was profiled in a study of cytomegalovirus exposure and HLA in healthy donors. PCR involved 60 Vbeta and 13 Jbeta primers. Sequencing was performed with immunoSEQ multiplex PCR; in TCRdb, only in-frame clones are kept and a portion is missing. Among around 270,000 clones listed, roughly 80% were seen once. This CDR3 has 15 amino acids. V shed 6 bases and J 2 bases; nucleotides not matched to a gene: 4. CDR1 is KGHSH and CDR2 is LQKENI in the germline V gene. Findings of the study overall: Three CMV-associated chains proved CMV antigen-specific in vitro. Most subjects had HLA-A and HLA-B alleles reportedly predicted accurately by TCR beta sequences. Being productive about 87% or about 30% of the time was typical of most TCR beta V segments in an earlier analysis.

A word on this clone: Its antigen remains unknown.

Sequencing input: PBMCs. V usage is TRBV18 and J usage is TRBJ2-7, with 13 bases identical to TRBD2. The receptor was isolated from a girl aged 2-10 years in good health and CMV-seronegative. CDR3 residues: CASSRLAGGTYEQYF. CDR3 nucleotides: TGTGCCAGCTCTCGACTAGCGGGAGGTACCTACGAGCAGTACTTC.